Reported below is one T cell receptor beta chain. Antigen specificity is unknown. This specimen comes from a study of cytomegalovirus exposure and HLA in healthy donors. Study results and caveats: Earlier analysis looked at TCR beta V segments, and most were productive about 87% or about 30% of the time. The authors later linked a missense DCLRE1C variant to TCR beta V- and J-gene trimming.

Both 60 Vbeta primers and 13 Jbeta primers went into the PCR. Libraries were prepared by immunoSEQ multiplex PCR; TCRdb keeps only in-frame clonotypes and omits some of them. This table holds 160,000 or so clones, approximately 84% found once. There are 16 residues in the CDR3. Looked up from germline, CDR1 is SGHTA and CDR2 is FQGNSA. The V gene lost 1 base and the J gene lost 3 bases, with 16 bases spanning the gap. This clonotype was obtained from a man aged 30-40 years in good health and CMV-seronegative. The chain couples TRBV7-2 to TRBJ2-7, with a weak D call TRBD2 (7 bases). The sample comprised PBMCs. The CDR3 loop is CASSLVTGGRGYEQYF. CDR3 in DNA: TGTGCCAGCAGCTTAGTTACGGGGGGCCGGGGCTACGAGCAGTACTTC. Drawing the rest from reference TRBV7-2 and TRBJ2-7, the complete variable domain is GAGVSQSPSNKVTEKGKDVELRCDPISGHTALYWYRQSLGQGLEFLIYFQGNSAPDKSGLPSDRFSAERTGGSVSTLTIQRTQQEDSAVYLCASSLVTGGRGYEQYFGPGTRLTVT.